The 25 T cell receptor beta chains given below trace back to one sample, sequenced in a study of blood T cell repertoires in COVID-19. The method was immunoSEQ multiplex PCR; TCRdb's version includes in-frame clones alone and lacks a portion of them. The table lists approximately 380,000 clones, 85% to 90% of them singletons. Sequences were obtained from PBMCs or T cells enriched from blood (not recorded which). These receptors all stem from a woman in her late teens or twenties who had recovered from COVID-19.

V gene TRBV6-5 combines with J gene TRBJ1-4; D uncertain. The germline V and J ends were trimmed by 6 bases and 8 bases, with 16 bases remaining between them. This CDR3 region has 14 residues. CDR1 is MNHEY, CDR2 SVGAGI, per germline. CDR3 sequence: CASRMGPTVEKLFF. CDR3 DNA: TGTGCCAGCAGAATGGGCCCAACCGTGGAAAAACTGTTTTTT.

J is TRBJ2-7 and V is TRBV10-2; D is possibly TRBD2 (6 bases). Germline CDR1 is WSHSY and CDR2 is SAAADI. Trimming cost V 4 bases and J 6 bases, with 19 bases left between them. This CDR3 comprises 15 residues. The CDR3 coding sequence is TGCGCCAGCAGTGTTTTTTTGGAGGGAACTGGCGAGCAGTACTTC. Its protein product is CASSVFLEGTGEQYF.

The chain combines TRBV6-2 or TRBV6-3 with TRBJ2-1; 16 nucleotides match TRBD2. V was pared by 2 bases and J by 16 bases, with 11 bases of the junction left unmatched. The CDR3 spans 16 residues. The germline gives CDR1 MNHEY, CDR2 SVGEGT. The CDR3 DNA sequence: TGTGCCAGCAGTTACGTAGGTGGGACTAGCGGGGGGGCCTCATTCTTC. Amino acid sequence: CASSYVGGTSGGASFF.

The rearrangement uses TRBV4-3 and TRBJ2-1, with 10 bases identical to TRBD1. Germline CDR1 is LGHNA and CDR2 is YSLEER. The CDR3 has 16 residues. V lost 1 base and J lost 4; bases outside the gene matches: 4. The CDR3 DNA is TGCGCCAGCAGCCAAGTACCGGGACAGGGGTACAATGAGCAGTTCTTC. Translated, it gives CASSQVPGQGYNEQFF.

J is TRBJ2-5 and V is TRBV2, with 14 bases aligning to TRBD2. Unmatched junction bases numbered 8, after V lost 6 bases and J lost 5 bases. There are 16 residues in the CDR3. Germline assignment: CDR1 SNHLY and CDR2 FYNNEI. The CDR3 spells CASRPGLAGGSETQYF. The CDR3 nucleotides read TGTGCCAGCAGGCCCGGACTAGCGGGGGGATCCGAGACCCAGTACTTC.

The chain carries TRBV9 and TRBJ2-5; TRBD2 matches at 11 bases. CDR3 length: 16 residues. CDR1 SGDLS and CDR2 YYNGEE come from the germline V gene. The V and J ends lost 3 bases and 6 bases, in that order; junction bases with no gene match: 10. The CDR3 nucleotides are TGTGCCAGCAGCGACACCGGTAGCGGGGGGGGGAAGACCCAGTACTTC. Protein product: CASSDTGSGGGKTQYF.

The V and J genes are TRBV4-1 and TRBJ1-1; D not certain. Germline values: CDR1 MGHRA, CDR2 YSYEKL. The CDR3 contains 14 residues. V was trimmed by 4 bases and J by 3 bases, leaving 12 bases between them. The DNA for the CDR3 is TGCGCCAGCAGCCGGTACCCCTACGACACTGAAGCTTTCTTT. Protein sequence: CASSRYPYDTEAFF.

The V gene is TRBV9, the J gene TRBJ2-5; D perhaps matches TRBD2 (6 bases). The germline V gene has CDR1 SGDLS and CDR2 YYNGEE. This CDR3 spans 14 amino acids. V gave up 0 bases and J gave up 2 bases, with 8 bases separating them. The DNA of the CDR3 is TGTGCCAGCAGCGTAGGGGACTGGCAAGAGACCCAGTACTTC. This gives the protein CASSVGDWQETQYF.

With regard to this clone: At one boundary the junction diverges from the germline segment, which might be a read error. This rearrangement joins TRBV29-1 to TRBJ2-3, with 8 bases fitting TRBD2. Germline assignment: CDR1 SQVTM and CDR2 ANQGSEA. The CDR3 runs 13 residues. CDR3 amino acids: CSVERTSRDTQYF. In DNA form, the CDR3 reads TGCAGCGTAGAAAGGACTAGCAGAGATACGCAGTATTTT.

The V gene is TRBV10-3, the J gene TRBJ2-3; D perhaps matches TRBD1 (6 bases). The germline V gene encodes CDR1 ENHRY and CDR2 SYGVKD. The CDR3 covers 14 residues. V was clipped by 4 bases and J by 1 base, with 9 bases between them. CDR3 nucleotides: TGTGCCATCAGTGGCCGACAGGGCACAGATACGCAGTATTTT. Its translation: CAISGRQGTDTQYF.

The chain employs TRBV3-1 (or the pseudogene TRBV3-2) and TRBJ1-5; TRBD1 is a possible D gene (6 bases). The V gene lost 2 bases and the J gene lost 4 bases, with 21 bases spanning the gap. This CDR3 region has 18 residues. Germline values: CDR1 LGHDT, CDR2 YNNKEL (reference sequence). For the CDR3, the DNA is TGTGCCAGCAGCCAATTGTCTCAGGAAGGGGGTCCAAATCAGCCCCAGCATTTT. The encoded protein is CASSQLSQEGGPNQPQHF.

This clone occurred once. The gene calls are TRBV6-5 and TRBJ1-1; TRBD1 matches at 10 bases. The V and J ends lost 4 bases and 3 bases, in that order; junction bases with no gene match: 2. The V gene's germline CDR1 is MNHEY and CDR2 SVGAGI. This CDR3 comprises 14 residues. The CDR3 DNA sequence: TGTGCCAGCAGTTCGGGGACAGGGGACACTGAAGCTTTCTTT. Translated, it gives CASSSGTGDTEAFF.

The J gene is TRBJ2-1, the V gene TRBV7-2, with D hard to call. The CDR3 spans 16 residues. The germline CDR1 and CDR2 sequences are SGHTA and FQGNSA. The ends were cut back, 2 bases at V and 9 bases at J, with 20 bases in the middle. This CDR3 reads CASSLRTRSGASEQFF. The CDR3 DNA reads TGTGCCAGCAGCTTAAGAACCCGATCGGGTGCGAGTGAGCAGTTCTTC.

In its sample, this clone was seen many times. The rearrangement uses TRBV6-1 and TRBJ1-5; 7 positions agree with TRBD1. CDR3 length: 15 amino acids. The V gene end was trimmed by 3 bases and the J gene end by 6 bases; junction bases not matched to a gene: 8. CDR1 is MNHNS, CDR2 SASEGT, per germline. The CDR3 reads CASSDSGGGSQPQHF. The DNA of the CDR3 is TGTGCCAGCAGTGATTCAGGGGGAGGCAGTCAGCCCCAGCATTTT.

This clone turned up a few times. In the same sample, other DNA sequences code for this CDR3. V is TRBV2 and J is TRBJ1-1, with D uncertain. CDR1 SNHLY and CDR2 FYNNEI come from the germline V gene. The CDR3 consists of 13 residues. V dropped 1 base and J dropped 1 base, with 4 bases sitting between them. The CDR3 reads CASSEEQNTEAFF. The CDR3 nucleotides are TGTGCCAGCAGTGAAGAACAGAACACTGAAGCTTTCTTT.

This chain uses TRBV30 with TRBJ1-2; the D is unclear. Germline V lookup: CDR1 GTSNPN, CDR2 SVGIG (reference sequence). With 4 bases removed from V and 8 bases from J, the gap between germline ends came to 14 bases. CDR3 length: 12 amino acids. The CDR3 region is CAWTPSTGGYTF. DNA of the CDR3: TGTGCCTGGACCCCTTCGACGGGAGGCTACACCTTC.

The rearrangement uses TRBV15 and TRBJ1-5; 9 nucleotides match TRBD1. V lost 2 bases and J lost 0; bases outside the gene matches: 5. Germline values: CDR1 LNHNV, CDR2 YYDKDF (reference sequence). CDR3 length: 17 amino acids. CDR3 DNA sequence: TGTGCCACCAGCAGACAACAGGGGGCCTATAGCAATCAGCCCCAGCATTTT. As protein: CATSRQQGAYSNQPQHF.

The genes are TRBV30 and TRBJ2-7; 9 positions agree with TRBD1. CDR1 is GTSNPN, CDR2 SVGIG, per germline (reference sequence). V dropped 2 bases and J dropped 5; count of bases not matched to a gene: 10. The CDR3 loop spans 15 amino acids. The CDR3 region is CAWSRPGQGYHEQYF. The CDR3 DNA sequence: TGTGCCTGGAGTCGCCCCGGACAGGGGTACCACGAGCAGTACTTC.

V and J are TRBV6-5 and TRBJ2-7, with a weak D call TRBD1 (5 bases). V dropped 2 bases and J dropped 3 bases, with 14 bases sitting between them. CDR3 size: 15 residues. Germline V gives CDR1 MNHEY, CDR2 SVGAGI. The CDR3 here is CASSYGPGPFYEQYF. The CDR3 DNA reads TGTGCCAGCAGTTACGGGCCAGGGCCGTTCTACGAGCAGTACTTC.

The chain couples TRBV11-3 to TRBJ2-5, with 11 bases matching TRBD2. After removal of 4 bases from V and 5 bases from J, the junction contained 3 bases not matched to a gene. Per the germline V gene, CDR1 is SGHNT and CDR2 is YENEEA. The CDR3 has 14 residues. CDR3 nucleotides: TGTGCCAGCAGCTCGACTAGCGGGGCGGAGACCCAGTACTTC. This codes for CASSSTSGAETQYF. Full variable domain (remainder filled in from reference TRBV11-3 and TRBJ2-5): EAGVVQSPRYKIIEKKQPVAFWCNPISGHNTLYWYLQNLGQGPELLIRYENEEAVDDSQLPKDRFSAERLKGVDSTLKIQPAELGDSAVYLCASSSTSGAETQYFGPGTRLLVL.

This rearrangement joins TRBV7-3 to TRBJ2-1; 11 bases line up with TRBD2. This CDR3 has 20 amino acids. Germline CDR1 reads SGHTA; CDR2 reads FQGTGA. Losses at the gene ends were 5 bases for V and 8 bases for J; bases not matched to a gene: 23. Here the CDR3 reads CASSPIQLTSGASGVDEQFF. The CDR3 region has the DNA TGTGCCAGCAGCCCCATCCAATTGACTAGCGGGGCATCGGGGGTAGATGAGCAGTTCTTC.

The rearrangement joins TRBV12-3 or TRBV12-4 to TRBJ1-5; D possibly corresponds to TRBD1 (6 bases). The CDR3 length is 13 residues. The ends were cut back, 6 bases at V and 7 bases at J, with 13 bases in the middle. CDR3 nucleotide sequence: TGTGCCAGCAGAGGCACAGGGTACCAGCCCCAGCATTTT. Protein sequence: CASRGTGYQPQHF.

The table lists this clone with a count of one. The rearrangement uses TRBV7-3 and TRBJ1-1; 8 nucleotides align to TRBD1. V was pared by 5 bases and J by 9 bases, with 8 bases of the junction left unmatched. The CDR3 has 13 residues. Per the germline V gene, CDR1 is SGHTA and CDR2 is FQGTGA. CDR3: CASSPPAGGQAFF. Here the CDR3 DNA reads TGTGCCAGCAGCCCCCCCGCAGGGGGCCAAGCTTTCTTT.

V and J are TRBV10-3 and TRBJ1-2; TRBD1 matches at 10 bases. The CDR3 totals 12 residues. V lost 11 bases and J lost 4; bases outside the gene matches: 4. Germline-derived CDR1 and CDR2 are ENHRY and SYGVKD. The CDR3, as DNA: TGTGCCTCGGGACAGGGGAGCTATGGCTACACCTTC. It translates to CASGQGSYGYTF.

The chain recombines TRBV30 with TRBJ2-1; D uncertain. CDR3 length equals 11 residues. Germline lookup yields CDR1 GTSNPN and CDR2 SVGIG (reference sequence). The V gene lost 0 bases and the J gene lost 8 bases, with 5 bases spanning the gap. The CDR3 sequence: CAWSVSYEQFF. CDR3 nucleotide sequence: TGTGCCTGGAGTGTATCATATGAGCAGTTCTTC.